This T cell receptor (beta chain) stems from a study of T cells in Graves' hyperthyroidism and ophthalmopathy. Study as a whole: Upon initial diagnosis and before any treatment, peripheral blood was collected. Broader study findings: The authors' 13 V-J model separated ophthalmopathy from stable hyperthyroidism.

As regards this clonotype: Its antigen remains unidentified.

V lost 4 bases, J lost 7 bases, and 5 bases stayed unmatched. The CDR3 has 14 residues. Germline V gives CDR1 SEHNR, CDR2 FQNEAQ (reference sequence). The investigators amplified TCR beta CDR3 regions from RNA transcripts. TCR CDR3 underwent first-round RT-PCR with the HTBI primer set. MiXCR, applied by TCRdb to the multiplex PCR reads, yields one record per CDR3 protein. The sample records 400,000 or so distinct CDR3 sequences, around 13% being singletons. Specimen: blood. This receptor was taken from a woman younger than 45 with Graves' ophthalmopathy. This chain connects TRBV7-9 to TRBJ2-5; 11 bases fit TRBD1. CDR3 in amino acids: CASSYRDRGGTQYF. The CDR3 DNA follows: TGTGCCAGCAGCTACCGGGACAGGGGGGGGACCCAGTACTTC.